These 26 T cell receptor beta chains came from one sample sequenced in a study of T cells in Graves' hyperthyroidism and ophthalmopathy. Authors of the study amplified TCR beta CDR3 regions from RNA transcripts. When the TCR CDR3 underwent first-round RT-PCR, the HTBI primer set was used. TCRdb recomputed calls from the multiplex PCR reads with MiXCR, one row per CDR3 protein. The table shows over 450,000 distinct CDR3 sequences, with 17% occurring only once. The specimen was blood. Receptor source: a young woman with Graves' ophthalmopathy.

This clonotype was picked up many times. This sequence joins TRBV19 and TRBJ1-1, with 7 bases that match TRBD1. Trimming took 7 bases from V and 0 from J; bases not matched to a gene: 5. The CDR3 totals 14 residues. In germline, CDR1 is LNHDA, CDR2 SQIVND (reference sequence). The CDR3 bases are TGTGCCAGTAACCCCGGGACAGTGAACACTGAAGCTTTCTTT. Protein sequence: CASNPGTVNTEAFF.

This clonotype came up a few times. The CDR3 here is CASGGGTSNTDTQYF. The CDR3 bases are TGTGCCAGCGGTGGGGGGACTAGCAACACAGATACGCAGTATTTT. The rearrangement joins TRBV6-1 to TRBJ2-3; the match to TRBD2 covers 9 bases. CDR3 length equals 15 residues. V was pared by 8 bases and J by 2 bases, with 8 bases of the junction left unmatched. Germline V gene sequence: CDR1 MNHNS, CDR2 SASEGT.

The V and J genes are TRBV3-1 and TRBJ2-4, with a tentative D call TRBD2 (5 bases). V was trimmed by 0 bases and J by 5 bases, leaving 11 bases between them. Germline V gene data show CDR1 as LGHDT and CDR2 as YNNKEL (reference sequence). This CDR3 region has 15 residues. CDR3: CASSQDSGTENIQYF. CDR3 in DNA: TGTGCCAGCAGCCAAGATTCGGGAACCGAAAACATTCAGTACTTC.

This clonotype was counted at least ten times. This sequence joins TRBV20-1 and TRBJ2-4, with 10 bases identical to TRBD2. The CDR3 runs 16 residues. Losses at the gene ends were 6 bases for V and 2 bases for J; bases not matched to a gene: 10. Germline values: CDR1 DFQATT, CDR2 SNEGSKA (reference sequence). The CDR3 DNA is TGCAGTGCCATTCCTAGCGGGAGCGGGACCAAAAACATTCAGTACTTC. This translates into CSAIPSGSGTKNIQYF.

Ten or more counts support this clonotype. This chain links TRBV28 with TRBJ2-1, with 9 bases identical to TRBD1. The V segment lost 7 bases and the J segment 4 bases; nucleotides outside the gene matches: 8. In germline, CDR1 is MDHEN, CDR2 SYDVKM. The CDR3 has 15 amino acids. CDR3 protein: CASKYRDRVYNEQFF. The CDR3 nucleotides are TGTGCCAGCAAATACCGGGACAGGGTTTACAATGAGCAGTTCTTC.

This clonotype has a count of ten or more. The chain couples TRBV7-2 to TRBJ2-3; TRBD2 aligns across 10 bases. CDR3 length equals 16 residues. CDR1 and CDR2 from the germline V gene are SGHTA and FQGNSA. The trim removed 5 bases at V and 4 bases at J, leaving 9 bases unmatched. CDR3 sequence reads: CASSPLAGGPADTQYF. CDR3 bases: TGTGCCAGCAGCCCCTTAGCGGGGGGACCCGCAGATACGCAGTATTTT.

This clonotype appeared many times. Here the CDR3 reads CASSIRQGKSYNEQFF. In DNA, the CDR3 is TGCGCCAGCAGCATACGACAGGGGAAGTCCTACAATGAGCAGTTCTTC. The chain recombines TRBV5-1 with TRBJ2-1, with 8 bases lining up with TRBD1. The CDR3 extends over 16 amino acids. V was pared by 4 bases and J by 1 base, with 7 bases of the junction left unmatched. Germline-derived CDR1 and CDR2 are SGHRS and YFSETQ.

This chain connects TRBV20-1 to TRBJ2-2, with 8 positions matching TRBD1. The J segment lost 6 bases and the V segment lost 5 bases, leaving 17 bases of the junction unmatched. CDR1 is DFQATT, CDR2 SNEGSKA, per germline (reference sequence). There are 17 residues in the CDR3. The CDR3 reads CSASGTGFGLVAGELFF. In nucleotides, the CDR3 is TGCAGTGCTTCCGGGACAGGATTCGGTTTGGTGGCCGGGGAGCTGTTTTTT.

This chain links TRBV5-1 with TRBJ1-1; D may be TRBD1 (5 bases). The CDR3 runs to 13 residues. Germline V gene sequence: CDR1 SGHRS, CDR2 YFSETQ. The germline V and J ends were trimmed by 7 bases and 3 bases, with 13 bases remaining between them. DNA for the CDR3: TGCGCCAGCTCCCTGCGGGGCCACACTGAAGCTTTCTTT. Protein product: CASSLRGHTEAFF. Based on the CDR3 plus reference TRBV5-1 and TRBJ1-1, the full variable domain is KAGVTQTPRYLIKTRGQQVTLSCSPISGHRSVSWYQQTPGQGLQFLFEYFSETQRNKGNFPGRFSGRQFSNSRSEMNVSTLELGDSALYLCASSLRGHTEAFFGQGTRLTVV.

This clonotype has at least ten counts. The V and J genes are TRBV11-3 and TRBJ2-1; 15 nucleotides line up with TRBD2. Germline V CDR1 and CDR2: SGHNT, YENEEA. The V segment lost 5 bases and the J segment 8 bases; nucleotides outside the gene matches: 10. There are 17 residues in the CDR3. For the CDR3, the DNA is TGTGCCAGCAGCCCCCGGACTAGCGGGGGGGCCAGGGATGAGCAGTTCTTC. Encoded protein: CASSPRTSGGARDEQFF. The whole variable domain, remainder taken from reference TRBV11-3 and TRBJ2-1, is EAGVVQSPRYKIIEKKQPVAFWCNPISGHNTLYWYLQNLGQGPELLIRYENEEAVDDSQLPKDRFSAERLKGVDSTLKIQPAELGDSAVYLCASSPRTSGGARDEQFFGPGTRLTVL.

This clonotype has ten or more counts. The chain joins TRBV2 to TRBJ1-1; D uncertain. V was pared by 3 bases and J by 1 base, with 6 bases between. The CDR3 is 13 amino acids. The germline CDR1 and CDR2 sequences are SNHLY and FYNNEI. CDR3 bases: TGTGCCAGCAGTGATAGCGGGAACACTGAAGCTTTCTTT. It specifies CASSDSGNTEAFF.

J is TRBJ2-2 and V is TRBV20-1; 9 nucleotides align to TRBD2. The CDR3 loop spans 16 amino acids. Germline CDR1 reads DFQATT; CDR2 reads SNEGSKA (reference sequence). CDR3 sequence reads: CSPMDLAGRYTGELFF. In nucleotides, the CDR3 is TGCAGCCCGATGGATCTAGCGGGGCGCTACACCGGGGAGCTGTTTTTT.

The chain is built from TRBV9 and TRBJ2-1, with D uncertain. Deletions cut 0 bases from V and 4 bases from J, with 8 bases between. This CDR3 region has 14 residues. The germline CDR1 and CDR2 sequences are SGDLS and YYNGEE. CDR3 region: CASSVDEAYNEQFF. CDR3 nucleotide sequence: TGTGCCAGCAGCGTAGATGAGGCATACAATGAGCAGTTCTTC.

About this clonotype: Possible read error: a much larger clone is one base away. The chain links TRBV6-1 to TRBJ2-1, with TRBD2 identical over 7 bases. In germline, CDR1 is MNHNS, CDR2 SASEGT. Unmatched junction bases numbered 10, after V lost 11 bases and J lost 3 bases. This CDR3 is 14 amino acids long. CDR3 in DNA: TGTGCCGGCATAACTAGCGACTACTACAATGAGCAGTTCTTC. This encodes CAGITSDYYNEQFF.

Only one count was recorded for this clonotype. Being one base from a much bigger clone, this may be a read error. This chain uses TRBV20-1 with TRBJ1-5, with 10 bases aligning to TRBD1. There are 16 residues in the CDR3. V dropped 5 bases and J dropped 2; count of bases not matched to a gene: 9. Per the germline V gene, CDR1 is DFQATT and CDR2 is SNEGSKA (reference sequence). The CDR3 DNA sequence: TGCAGTGCTGAACTCTCCGGGACAGGGGGCAATCAGCCCCAGCATTTT. It codes for CSAELSGTGGNQPQHF.

This clonotype was counted many times. The V and J genes are TRBV28 and TRBJ2-7; D could derive from TRBD1 or TRBD2 (5 bases each). Germline CDR1 MDHEN, CDR2 SYDVKM. V lost 8 bases, J lost 2 bases, and 16 bases lay in between. The CDR3 length is 14 residues. The CDR3 coding sequence is TGTGCCAGCCATACCGGGACCGGTCCCTACGAGCAGTACTTC. As protein: CASHTGTGPYEQYF. The full variable domain, rest sourced from reference TRBV28 and TRBJ2-7, is DVKVTQSSRYLVKRTGEKVFLECVQDMDHENMFWYRQDPGLGLRLIYFSYDVKMKEKGDIPEGYSVSREKKERFSLILESASTNQTSMYLCASHTGTGPYEQYFGPGTRLTVT.

This clonotype was detected a few times. The germline gene is not matched at one end of the junction; a read error may be the cause. The J gene is TRBJ1-6, the V gene TRBV30; D uncertain. This CDR3 comprises 13 residues. Germline V gives CDR1 GTSNPN, CDR2 SVGIG (reference sequence). The CDR3 region is CAWSARGNSPPHF. The CDR3 DNA reads as TGTGCCTGGAGTGCCCGGGGTAATTCACCCCCCCACTTT. The full variable domain, completed using reference TRBV30 and TRBJ1-6, is SQTIHQWPATLVQPVGSPLSLECTVEGTSNPNLYWYRQAAGRGLQLLFYSVGIGQISSEVPQNLSASRPQDRQFILSSKKLLLSDSGFYLCAWSARGNSPPHFGNGTRLTVT.

The CDR3 sequence: CASSRTGSDEKLFF. In nucleotides, the CDR3 is TGTGCCAGCAGCAGGACAGGGTCCGATGAAAAACTGTTTTTT. The chain links TRBV7-8 to TRBJ1-4; 8 positions match TRBD1. V lost 5 bases, J lost 6 bases, and 5 bases stayed unmatched. The CDR3 runs to 14 residues. Germline V gene sequence: CDR1 SGHVS, CDR2 FQNEAQ. Variable domain in full (rest from reference TRBV7-8 and TRBJ1-4): GAGVSQSPRYKVAKRGQDVALRCDPISGHVSLFWYQQALGQGPEFLTYFQNEAQLDKSGLPSDRFFAERPEGSVSTLKIQRTQQEDSAVYLCASSRTGSDEKLFFGSGTQLSVL.

This clonotype appeared many times. The chain has TRBV15 and TRBJ1-1; 9 bases are shared with TRBD1. V dropped 5 bases and J dropped 6; count of bases not matched to a gene: 13. The V gene's germline CDR1 is LNHNV and CDR2 YYDKDF (reference sequence). This CDR3 has 16 residues. CDR3 DNA sequence: TGTGCCACCAGCTTAAAGGCCGGGACAGGGTACGCTGAAGCTTTCTTT. Translation gives CATSLKAGTGYAEAFF.

At least ten counts were recorded for this clonotype. The rearrangement joins TRBV3-1 to TRBJ2-1; TRBD2 aligns across 13 bases. Germline assignment: CDR1 LGHDT and CDR2 YNNKEL (reference sequence). This CDR3 is 16 amino acids long. V shed 5 bases, J shed 2 bases, and the junction held 3 bases outside the gene matches. The CDR3 region is CASSKLAGGAYNEQFF. In nucleotides, the CDR3 is TGTGCCAGCAGCAAACTAGCGGGGGGGGCCTACAATGAGCAGTTCTTC.

This clonotype was counted many times. Here the CDR3 DNA reads TGTGCCAGCAGTTTATTTCAGCTCTCGGATACGCAGTATTTT. It encodes CASSLFQLSDTQYF. The rearrangement uses TRBV12-3 or TRBV12-4 and TRBJ2-3, with D uncertain. The CDR3 is made up of 14 amino acids. The V and J ends lost 2 bases and 6 bases respectively, with 12 bases between them.

This clonotype has a count of ten or more. The V call is TRBV27, the J call TRBJ2-7; TRBD2 agrees at 8 bases. The CDR3 has 14 residues. Germline V gene lookup returns CDR1 MNHEY and CDR2 SMNVEV (reference sequence). J was trimmed by 2 bases and V by 7 bases; bases with no gene match: 7. CDR3 nucleotide sequence: TGTGCCAGCAAGGAGAGCGGGAGCCCCTACGAGCAGTACTTC. Amino acids: CASKESGSPYEQYF.

The table lists this clonotype with a few counts. The chain carries TRBV27 and TRBJ2-1, with 11 bases identical to TRBD2. The germline gives CDR1 MNHEY, CDR2 SMNVEV (reference sequence). Unmatched junction bases numbered 6, after V lost 6 bases and J lost 5 bases. This CDR3 has 15 amino acids. CDR3 bases: TGTGCCAGCAGCCCTAGCGGGGGGAATAACAATGAGCAGTTCTTC. Its translation: CASSPSGGNNNEQFF.

The rearrangement uses TRBV29-1 and TRBJ1-3; no reliable D call. V shed 3 bases and J shed 4 bases, with 10 bases lying between them. This CDR3 region has 13 residues. The V gene's germline CDR1 is SQVTM and CDR2 ANQGSEA. CDR3 in DNA: TGCAGCGTTGATGAGGGAAGGGGAAACACCATATATTTT. Amino acids: CSVDEGRGNTIYF.

This clonotype was seen repeatedly, ten times or more. The rearrangement joins TRBV7-3 to TRBJ2-7, with D tentatively TRBD2 (7 bases). The CDR3 is 14 amino acids. Germline CDR1 is SGHTA and CDR2 is FQGTGA. V was trimmed by 1 base and J by 6 bases, leaving 13 bases between them. The CDR3 sequence: CASSLNAGAGEQYF. Here the CDR3 DNA reads TGTGCCAGCAGCTTAAATGCGGGGGCAGGCGAGCAGTACTTC.

This chain connects TRBV27 to TRBJ2-3; D uncertain. Trimming took off 3 bases at V and 0 bases at J, with 10 bases between the two ends. The CDR3 extends over 15 amino acids. From germline, CDR1 is MNHEY and CDR2 SMNVEV (reference sequence). The CDR3 here is CASSFGVRSTDTQYF. The CDR3 region has the DNA TGTGCCAGCAGTTTCGGCGTCAGAAGCACAGATACGCAGTATTTT.